This T cell receptor (beta chain) emerged from a study of neurological immune-mediated disorders. General study results and limits: The greatest degree of TCR clonal expansion was observed in HTLV-1-associated myelopathy, with the lowest in multiple sclerosis, below that of healthy controls.

The V segment lost 2 bases and the J segment 3 bases; nucleotides outside the gene matches: 6. This CDR3 contains 15 residues. Per germline, CDR1 GTSNPN and CDR2 SVGIG (reference sequence). For sorted libraries, the input was 1 million CD4+ or CD8+ T cells. This clonotype came up many times. Its antigen is unidentified. cDNA was made by 5'RACE with 10-nucleotide random UMIs. The output of every sequencing run exceeded 180 million TCR-beta sequences, derived from 15-18 subjects. Each CDR3 protein is one row after TCRdb ran MiXCR on the 5' RACE reads. The table includes 15,000 to 20,000 distinct CDR3 sequences, around a tenth detected once.

The specimen sequenced was CD8+ T cells from blood. This chain joins TRBV30 and TRBJ2-5; 10 bases fit TRBD1. The TCR comes from a woman aged 50 to 65 in good health. The DNA of the CDR3 is TGTGCCTGGAGTCCCATCGGGACAGGGGAAGAGACCCAGTACTTC. As protein: CAWSPIGTGEETQYF.